The present TCR beta chain was sequenced within a study of CD8 T cells in ankylosing spondylitis. Findings of the study overall: With a CD8+ phenotype, disease-linked clones were relatively rare in peripheral blood. Some motif variants were previously reported in reactive arthritis synovial fluid and blood.

With 0 bases clipped from V and 6 bases from J, the junction kept 12 bases outside the gene matches. From germline, CDR1 is DFQATT and CDR2 SNEGSKA (reference sequence). This CDR3 is 16 amino acids long. A note on this clonotype: Its antigen is not identified.

In TCRdb, the 5' RACE reads were re-called with MiXCR into one record per CDR3 protein. The data contain roughly 240,000 distinct CDR3 sequences, 30% to 35% of them singletons. The J gene is TRBJ2-3, the V gene TRBV20-1; TRBD2 aligns across 7 bases. Sample: blood, either unsorted or a sorted T cell fraction (not recorded which). This receptor was obtained from a male donor with ankylosing spondylitis or in good health (not recorded which). The chain's CDR3 is CSARDRPAGSRDTQYF. The CDR3 coding sequence is TGCAGTGCTAGAGATCGGCCAGCGGGGAGCAGGGATACGCAGTATTTT.